This TCR beta chain was captured by sequencing in a study of cytomegalovirus exposure and HLA in healthy donors. Notes on the study in general: Published work reported that the classifier diagnosed cytomegalovirus status with high specificity and sensitivity.

The PCR contained 60 Vbeta and 13 Jbeta primers. Clones were sequenced by immunoSEQ multiplex PCR, and TCRdb holds only the in-frame ones, with some missing. Among roughly 130,000 clones listed, less than 85% were seen once. About this clone itself: The antigen is not known. The junction departs from germline at one end; a sequencing error may be responsible.

Germline V gives CDR1 SSHAT, CDR2 FNYEAQ (reference sequence). The CDR3 is 15 amino acids. The sequenced material came from PBMCs. The TCR sequence derives from a man between 18 and 29 years old in good health and CMV-seropositive. The rearrangement joins TRBV7-7 to TRBJ2-5; D is perhaps TRBD1 or TRBD2 (6 bases each). In DNA form, the CDR3 reads TGTGCTAGCAGCTTAGGGGGGACACAACAAGAGACCCAGTACTTC. Its translation is CASSLGGTQQETQYF.